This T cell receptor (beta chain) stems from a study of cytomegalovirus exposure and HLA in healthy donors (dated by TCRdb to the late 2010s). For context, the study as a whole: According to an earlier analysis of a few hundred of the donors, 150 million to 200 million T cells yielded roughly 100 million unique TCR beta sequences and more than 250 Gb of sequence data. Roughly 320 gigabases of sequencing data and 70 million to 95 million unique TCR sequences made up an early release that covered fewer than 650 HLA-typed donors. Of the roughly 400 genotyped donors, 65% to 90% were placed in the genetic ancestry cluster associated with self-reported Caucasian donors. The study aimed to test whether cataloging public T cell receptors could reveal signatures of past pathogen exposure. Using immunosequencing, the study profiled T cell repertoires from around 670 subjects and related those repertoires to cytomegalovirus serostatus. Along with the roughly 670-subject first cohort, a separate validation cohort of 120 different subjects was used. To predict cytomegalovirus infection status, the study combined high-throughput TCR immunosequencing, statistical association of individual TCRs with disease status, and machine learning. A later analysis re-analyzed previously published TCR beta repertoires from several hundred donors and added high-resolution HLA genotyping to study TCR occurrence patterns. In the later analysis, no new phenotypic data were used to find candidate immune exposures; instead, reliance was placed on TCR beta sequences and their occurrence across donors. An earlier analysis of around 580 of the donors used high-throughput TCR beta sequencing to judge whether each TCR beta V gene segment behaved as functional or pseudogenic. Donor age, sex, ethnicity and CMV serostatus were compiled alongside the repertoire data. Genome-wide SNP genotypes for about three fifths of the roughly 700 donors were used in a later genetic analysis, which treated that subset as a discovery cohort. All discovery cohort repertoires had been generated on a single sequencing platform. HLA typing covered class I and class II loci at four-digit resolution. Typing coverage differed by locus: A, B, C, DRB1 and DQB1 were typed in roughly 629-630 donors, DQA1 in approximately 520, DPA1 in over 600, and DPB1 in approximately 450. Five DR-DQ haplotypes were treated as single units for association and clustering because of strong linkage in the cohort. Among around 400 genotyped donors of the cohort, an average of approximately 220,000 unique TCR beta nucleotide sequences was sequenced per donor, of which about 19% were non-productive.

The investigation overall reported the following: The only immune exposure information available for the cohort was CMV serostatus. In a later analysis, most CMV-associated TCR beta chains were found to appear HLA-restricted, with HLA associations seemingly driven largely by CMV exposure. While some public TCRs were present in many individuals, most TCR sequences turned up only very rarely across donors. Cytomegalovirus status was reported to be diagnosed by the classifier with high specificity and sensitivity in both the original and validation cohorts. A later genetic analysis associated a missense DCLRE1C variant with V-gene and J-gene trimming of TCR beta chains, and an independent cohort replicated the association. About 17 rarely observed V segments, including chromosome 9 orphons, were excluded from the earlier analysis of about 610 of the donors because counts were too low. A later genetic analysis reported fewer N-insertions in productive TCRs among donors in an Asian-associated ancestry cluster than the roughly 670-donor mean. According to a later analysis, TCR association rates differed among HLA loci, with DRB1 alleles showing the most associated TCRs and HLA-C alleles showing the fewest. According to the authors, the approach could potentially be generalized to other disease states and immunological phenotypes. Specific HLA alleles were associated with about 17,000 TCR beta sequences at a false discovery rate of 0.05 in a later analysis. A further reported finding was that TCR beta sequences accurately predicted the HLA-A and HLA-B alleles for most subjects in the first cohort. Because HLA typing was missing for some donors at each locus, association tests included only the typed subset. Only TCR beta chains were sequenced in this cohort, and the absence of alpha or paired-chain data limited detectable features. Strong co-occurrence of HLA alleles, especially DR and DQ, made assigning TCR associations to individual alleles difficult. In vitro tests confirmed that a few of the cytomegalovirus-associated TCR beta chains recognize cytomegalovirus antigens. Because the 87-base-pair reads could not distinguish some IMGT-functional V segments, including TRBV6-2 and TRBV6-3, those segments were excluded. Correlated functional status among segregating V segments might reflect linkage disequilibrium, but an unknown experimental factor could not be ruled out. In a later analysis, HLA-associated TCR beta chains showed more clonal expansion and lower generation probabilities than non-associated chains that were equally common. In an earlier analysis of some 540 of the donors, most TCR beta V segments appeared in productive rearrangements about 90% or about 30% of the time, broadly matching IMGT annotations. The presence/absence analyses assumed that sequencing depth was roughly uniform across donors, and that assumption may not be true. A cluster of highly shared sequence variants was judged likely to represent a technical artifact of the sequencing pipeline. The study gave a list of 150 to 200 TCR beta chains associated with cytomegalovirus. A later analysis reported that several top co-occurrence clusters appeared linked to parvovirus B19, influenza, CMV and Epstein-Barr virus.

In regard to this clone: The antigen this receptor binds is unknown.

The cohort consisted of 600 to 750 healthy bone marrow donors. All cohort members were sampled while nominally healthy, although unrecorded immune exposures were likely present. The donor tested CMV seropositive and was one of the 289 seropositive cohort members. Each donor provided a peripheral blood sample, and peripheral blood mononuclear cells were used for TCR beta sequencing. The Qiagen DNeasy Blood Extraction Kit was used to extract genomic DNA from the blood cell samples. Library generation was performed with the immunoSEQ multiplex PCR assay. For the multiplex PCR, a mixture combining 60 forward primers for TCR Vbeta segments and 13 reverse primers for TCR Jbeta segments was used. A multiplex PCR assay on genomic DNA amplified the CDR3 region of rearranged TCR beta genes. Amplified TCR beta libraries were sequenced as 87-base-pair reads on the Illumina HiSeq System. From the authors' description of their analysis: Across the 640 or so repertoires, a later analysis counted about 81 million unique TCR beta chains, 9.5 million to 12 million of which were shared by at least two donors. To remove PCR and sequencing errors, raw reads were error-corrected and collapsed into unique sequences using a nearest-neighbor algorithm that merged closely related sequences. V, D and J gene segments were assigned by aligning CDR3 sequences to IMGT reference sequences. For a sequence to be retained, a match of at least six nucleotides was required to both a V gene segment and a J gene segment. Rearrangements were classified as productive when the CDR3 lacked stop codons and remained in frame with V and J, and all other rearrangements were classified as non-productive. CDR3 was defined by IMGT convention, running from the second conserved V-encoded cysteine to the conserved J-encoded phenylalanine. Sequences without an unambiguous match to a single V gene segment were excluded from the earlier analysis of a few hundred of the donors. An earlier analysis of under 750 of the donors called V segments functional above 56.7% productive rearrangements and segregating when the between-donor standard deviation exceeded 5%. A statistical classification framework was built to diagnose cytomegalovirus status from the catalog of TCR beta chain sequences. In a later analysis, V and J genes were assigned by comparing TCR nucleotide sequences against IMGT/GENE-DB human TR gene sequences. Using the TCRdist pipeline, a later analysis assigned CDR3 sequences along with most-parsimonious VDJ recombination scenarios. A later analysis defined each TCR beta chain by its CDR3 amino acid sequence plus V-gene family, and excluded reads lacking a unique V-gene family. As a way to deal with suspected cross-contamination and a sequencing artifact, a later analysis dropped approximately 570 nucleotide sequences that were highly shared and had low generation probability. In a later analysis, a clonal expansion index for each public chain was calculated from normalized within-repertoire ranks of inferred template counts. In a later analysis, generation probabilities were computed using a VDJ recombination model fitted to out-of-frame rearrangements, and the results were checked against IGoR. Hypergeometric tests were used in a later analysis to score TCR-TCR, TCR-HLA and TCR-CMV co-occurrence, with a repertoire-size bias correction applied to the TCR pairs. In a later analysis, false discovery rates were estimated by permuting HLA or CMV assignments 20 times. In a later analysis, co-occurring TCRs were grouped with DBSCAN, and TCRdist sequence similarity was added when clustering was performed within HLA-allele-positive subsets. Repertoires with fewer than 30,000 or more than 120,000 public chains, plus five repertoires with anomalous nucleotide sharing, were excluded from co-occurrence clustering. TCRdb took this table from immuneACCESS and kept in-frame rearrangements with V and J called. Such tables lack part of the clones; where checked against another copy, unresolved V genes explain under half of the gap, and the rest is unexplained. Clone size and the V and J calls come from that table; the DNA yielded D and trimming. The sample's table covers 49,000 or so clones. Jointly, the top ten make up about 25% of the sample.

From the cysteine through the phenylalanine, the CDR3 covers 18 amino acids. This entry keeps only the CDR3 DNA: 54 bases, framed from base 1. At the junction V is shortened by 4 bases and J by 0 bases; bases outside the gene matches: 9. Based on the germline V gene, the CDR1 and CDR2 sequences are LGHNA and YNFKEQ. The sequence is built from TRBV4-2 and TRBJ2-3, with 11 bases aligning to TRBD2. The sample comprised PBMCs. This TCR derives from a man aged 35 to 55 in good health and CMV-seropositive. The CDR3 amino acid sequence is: CASSPPSGGRTSTDTQYF. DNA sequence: TGTGCCAGCAGCCCACCTAGCGGGGGGAGAACTAGCACAGATACGCAGTATTTT.